This T cell receptor beta chain derives from a study of cytomegalovirus exposure and HLA in healthy donors. The CDR3 runs 15 residues. Trimming at V came to 5 bases and at J to 9 bases, leaving 9 bases not matched to a gene. CDR1 and CDR2 (germline): SEHNR, FQNEAQ (reference sequence). 60 Vbeta and 13 Jbeta primers were used in PCR. Measured with immunoSEQ multiplex PCR; TCRdb has only the in-frame clones, and not every one. The sample lists approximately 150,000 clones; approximately 80% were seen once. This clone has more than one count but fewer than ten. The material sequenced was PBMCs. The receptor comes from a woman between 18 and 29 years old in good health and CMV-seropositive. The J gene is TRBJ1-6, the V gene TRBV7-9, with 8 bases identical to TRBD1. CDR3 in DNA: TGTGCCAGCAGCAAACTAGACAGGGGTGGTTCACCCCTCCACTTT. This translates into CASSKLDRGGSPLHF.